The clone carrying this T cell receptor beta chain showed up just a few times. Germline V gene sequence: CDR1 SGHTA, CDR2 FQGNSA. CDR3 length: 16 amino acids. V was clipped by 1 base and J by 6 bases, with 17 bases between them. TCRdb recomputed calls from the RT-PCR reads with MiXCR, one row per CDR3 protein. The sample records 630,000 or so distinct CDR3 sequences, roughly 14% being singletons. These data are taken from a study of response to subunit inactivated influenza vaccine. The chain combines TRBV7-2 with TRBJ2-3, with D perhaps matching TRBD1 or TRBD2 (5 bases each). The clonotype was recovered from a man aged 50-60 years who received an inactivated influenza vaccine. The sample consisted of PBMCs from blood, taken roughly 13 days after vaccination. This CDR3 reads CASSLGGRLGVDTQYF. CDR3 DNA: TGTGCCAGCAGCTTAGGAGGTCGGTTGGGGGTGGATACGCAGTATTTT.